This record covers a single T cell receptor (beta chain). Donors with ophthalmopathy: moderate-to-severe activity, CAS ≥3, NOSPECS ≥4, duration under 3 months. Physicians reached a diagnosis by relying on clinical symptoms, serum thyroxine, TRAb, thyroid ultrasound and orbital computed tomography. The TCR beta CDR3 regions underwent amplification from RNA transcripts. HTBI primers were used in a first-round RT-PCR, which preceded a second-round multiplex PCR. TCRdb ran MiXCR on the multiplex PCR reads and lists one entry per CDR3 protein. This sample has about 740,000 distinct CDR3 sequences, with approximately 40% found just once. The data were obtained in a study of Graves' ophthalmopathy and Graves' hyperthyroidism. The CDR3 contains 13 residues. Germline CDR1 SEHNR, CDR2 FQNEAQ (reference sequence). J lost 6 bases, V lost 6 bases, and 7 bases had no gene match.

This TCR derives from an adult man with Graves' ophthalmopathy. Sequenced material: peripheral blood. This chain uses TRBV7-9 with TRBJ1-1; TRBD1 matches at 7 bases. CDR3 residues: CASRYTGVAEAFF. The CDR3 coding sequence is TGTGCCAGCAGATATACAGGGGTCGCTGAAGCTTTCTTT.